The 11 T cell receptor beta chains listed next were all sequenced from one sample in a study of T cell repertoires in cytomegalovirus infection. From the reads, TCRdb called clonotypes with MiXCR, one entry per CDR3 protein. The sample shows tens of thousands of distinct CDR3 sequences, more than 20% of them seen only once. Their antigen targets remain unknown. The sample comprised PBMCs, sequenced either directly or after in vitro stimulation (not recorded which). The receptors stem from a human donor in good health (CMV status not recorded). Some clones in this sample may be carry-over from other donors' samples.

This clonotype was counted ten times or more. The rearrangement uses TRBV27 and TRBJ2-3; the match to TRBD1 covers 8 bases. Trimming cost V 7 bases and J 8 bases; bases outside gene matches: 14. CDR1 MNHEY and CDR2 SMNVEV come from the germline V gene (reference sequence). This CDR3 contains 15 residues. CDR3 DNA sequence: TGTGCCAGCACCCGGACAGGGAAGTCCTTGGTTACGCAGTATTTT. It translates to CASTRTGKSLVTQYF.

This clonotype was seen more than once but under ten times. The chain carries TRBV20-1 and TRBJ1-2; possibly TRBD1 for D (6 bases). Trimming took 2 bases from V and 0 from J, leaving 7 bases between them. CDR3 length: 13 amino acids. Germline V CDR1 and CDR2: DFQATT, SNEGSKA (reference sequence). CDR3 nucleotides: TGCAGTGCTAGAACAGGGACTAACTATGGCTACACCTTC. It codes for CSARTGTNYGYTF.

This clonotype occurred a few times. DNA of the CDR3: TGTGCCAGCAGAGGGACTAGCGGGAGAATCTACGAGCAGTACTTC. It is translated as CASRGTSGRIYEQYF. J is TRBJ2-7 and V is TRBV6-6; 14 nucleotides line up with TRBD2. V lost 6 bases to trimming and J lost 3 bases; unmatched junction nucleotides: 4. The CDR3 contains 15 residues. The germline V gene has CDR1 MNHNY and CDR2 SVGAGI (reference sequence).

CDR3 coding DNA: TGTGCCAGCAGCCTATTAGCGGGCAATGAGCAGTTCTTC. Protein product: CASSLLAGNEQFF. The V call is TRBV12-3 or TRBV12-4, the J call TRBJ2-1; 7 bases match TRBD2. The CDR3 is 13 amino acids. With V trimmed by 6 bases and J by 6 bases, 5 bases remained unmatched.

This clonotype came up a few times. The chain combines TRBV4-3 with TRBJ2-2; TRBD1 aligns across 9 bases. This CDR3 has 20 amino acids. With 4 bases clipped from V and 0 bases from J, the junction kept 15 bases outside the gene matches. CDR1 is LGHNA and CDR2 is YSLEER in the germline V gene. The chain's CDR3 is CASSPRTHRGRQANTGELFF. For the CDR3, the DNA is TGCGCCAGCAGCCCACGAACCCACAGGGGGCGACAAGCGAACACCGGGGAGCTGTTTTTT.

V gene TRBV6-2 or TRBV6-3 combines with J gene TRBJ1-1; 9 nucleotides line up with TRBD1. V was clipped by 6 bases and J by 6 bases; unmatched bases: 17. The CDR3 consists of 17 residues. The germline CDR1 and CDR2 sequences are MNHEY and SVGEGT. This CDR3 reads CASSRDPGQGPRAEAFF. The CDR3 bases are TGTGCCAGCAGCCGAGACCCGGGACAGGGCCCTAGGGCTGAAGCTTTCTTT.

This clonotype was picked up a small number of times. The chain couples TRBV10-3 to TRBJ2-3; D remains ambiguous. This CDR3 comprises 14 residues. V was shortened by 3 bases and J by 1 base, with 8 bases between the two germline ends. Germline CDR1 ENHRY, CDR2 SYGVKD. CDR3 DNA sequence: TGTGCCATCAGTGAAGGCCTGGGCACAGATACGCAGTATTTT. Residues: CAISEGLGTDTQYF.

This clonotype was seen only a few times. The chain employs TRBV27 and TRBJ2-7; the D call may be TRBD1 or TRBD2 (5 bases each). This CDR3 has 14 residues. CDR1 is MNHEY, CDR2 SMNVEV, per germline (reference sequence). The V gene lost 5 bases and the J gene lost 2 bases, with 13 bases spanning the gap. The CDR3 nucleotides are TGTGCCAGCAGTAAAGACCGGGGACCCTACGAGCAGTACTTC. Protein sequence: CASSKDRGPYEQYF.

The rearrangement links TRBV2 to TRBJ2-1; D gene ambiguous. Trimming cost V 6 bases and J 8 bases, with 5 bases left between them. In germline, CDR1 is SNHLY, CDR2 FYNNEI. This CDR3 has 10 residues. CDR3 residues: CASSRDEQFF. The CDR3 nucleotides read TGTGCCAGCAGCCGGGATGAGCAGTTCTTC.

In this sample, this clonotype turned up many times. CDR3 nucleotide sequence: TGTGCCAGCAGCCGCCGGCGGAATAATTCACCCCTCCACTTT. Its translation: CASSRRRNNSPLHF. The V and J genes are TRBV12-3 or TRBV12-4 and TRBJ1-6; D remains ambiguous. The CDR3 length is 14 residues. Trimming took off 6 bases at V and 5 bases at J, with 11 bases between the two ends.

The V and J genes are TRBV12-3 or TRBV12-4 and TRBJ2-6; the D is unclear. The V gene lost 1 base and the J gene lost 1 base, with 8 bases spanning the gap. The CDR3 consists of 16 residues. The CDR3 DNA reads TGTGCCAGCAGTTTAGTGGGCTTATCTGGGGCCAACGTCCTGACTTTC. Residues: CASSLVGLSGANVLTF.